This T cell receptor beta chain is drawn from a study of cytomegalovirus exposure and HLA in healthy donors. Study at large: Around 80 million unique TCRs from HLA-typed donors were held in an early data release.

Comment on this clone: Its target is not known.

Notes on the study in general: A later analysis associated some 18,000 TCR beta sequences with HLA alleles at a 0.05 false discovery rate. Cytomegalovirus association was listed for 164 TCR beta chains.

PCR involved 60 Vbeta and 13 Jbeta primers. Clones were read by immunoSEQ multiplex PCR, and TCRdb kept only the in-frame ones, dropping some. The table shows some 190,000 clones, with around 82% occurring only once. The TCR sequence derives from a woman under 40 in good health and CMV-seropositive. The sequenced sample was PBMCs.

The CDR3 here is CAWSARTGGPNQPQHF. CDR3 nucleotides: TGTGCCTGGAGTGCTAGGACAGGGGGACCCAATCAGCCCCAGCATTTT. The V and J genes are TRBV30 and TRBJ1-5; TRBD1 agrees at 10 bases. Trimming took 1 base from V and 3 from J; bases not matched to a gene: 6. CDR1 GTSNPN and CDR2 SVGIG come from the germline V gene (reference sequence). This CDR3 has 16 amino acids.